Listed below are T cell receptor beta chains from one sample, sequenced in a study of blood T cell repertoires in COVID-19. Sequenced by immunoSEQ multiplex PCR; TCRdb stores in-frame clones only, minus some. The profile covers approximately 250,000 clones, with about nine tenths appearing a single time and around 2.5% taken by the ten largest. The sample taken for sequencing was PBMCs or T cells enriched from blood (not recorded which). All receptors come from a woman between 40 and 50 years old with acute COVID-19. CDR3s include the opening cysteine and the closing phenylalanine or tryptophan. Fields, in order: V gene, D gene, J gene, clone size, CDR3 protein, CDR3 DNA. D genes are given only for firm matches. The size field is filled for only some rows; it gives once, few, many or a size class.

v_gene: TRBV29-1; d_gene: .; j_gene: TRBJ1-2; abundance: .; CDR3aa: CSVPGLIYGYTF; CDR3nt: TGCAGCGTCCCGGGACTGATATATGGCTACACCTTC
v_gene: TRBV6-5; d_gene: TRBD1; j_gene: TRBJ1-2; abundance: once; CDR3aa: CASSLGQAYGYTF; CDR3nt: TGTGCCAGCAGTCTGGGACAGGCCTATGGCTACACCTTC
v_gene: TRBV5-6; d_gene: TRBD2; j_gene: TRBJ2-3; abundance: .; CDR3aa: CASSPWASGSTDTQYF; CDR3nt: TGTGCCAGCAGCCCCTGGGCTAGCGGGAGTACAGATACGCAGTATTTT
v_gene: TRBV7-8; d_gene: .; j_gene: TRBJ1-5; abundance: .; CDR3aa: CASSLAQVVSNQPQHF; CDR3nt: TGTGCCAGCAGCTTAGCACAGGTCGTTAGCAATCAGCCCCAGCATTTT
v_gene: TRBV19; d_gene: TRBD2; j_gene: TRBJ2-3; abundance: .; CDR3aa: CASSIAPLAGFIDTQYF; CDR3nt: TGTGCCAGTAGTATAGCCCCCCTAGCGGGCTTTATAGATACGCAGTATTTT
v_gene: TRBV4-3; d_gene: TRBD2; j_gene: TRBJ2-7; abundance: .; CDR3aa: CASSQESGGTYEQYF; CDR3nt: TGCGCCAGCAGCCAAGAAAGCGGGGGGACCTACGAGCAGTACTTC
v_gene: TRBV30; d_gene: TRBD1; j_gene: TRBJ1-2; abundance: .; CDR3aa: CAWGQGTGGYTF; CDR3nt: TGTGCCTGGGGACAGGGGACGGGTGGCTACACCTTC
v_gene: TRBV19; d_gene: .; j_gene: TRBJ2-1; abundance: few; CDR3aa: CASSAGTQQFF; CDR3nt: TGTGCCAGTAGTGCGGGGACTCAGCAGTTCTTC
v_gene: TRBV27; d_gene: .; j_gene: TRBJ1-6; abundance: .; CDR3aa: CASSSRQRTHNSPLHF; CDR3nt: TGTGCCAGCAGTTCCCGACAGAGGACGCATAATTCACCCCTCCACTTT
v_gene: TRBV29-1; d_gene: .; j_gene: TRBJ1-3; abundance: .; CDR3aa: CSVGGTAGNTIYF; CDR3nt: TGCAGCGTCGGAGGGACGGCCGGAAACACCATATATTTT
v_gene: TRBV2; d_gene: TRBD2; j_gene: TRBJ2-7; abundance: .; CDR3aa: CASRTLAGGTEYYEQYF; CDR3nt: TGTGCCAGCAGGACACTAGCGGGGGGGACGGAGTACTACGAGCAGTACTTC
v_gene: TRBV3-1/TRBV3-2; d_gene: .; j_gene: TRBJ1-2; abundance: few; CDR3aa: CASSQEAGNGYTF; CDR3nt: TGTGCCAGCAGCCAAGAAGCAGGGAATGGCTACACCTTC
v_gene: TRBV14; d_gene: TRBD2; j_gene: TRBJ2-2; abundance: .; CDR3aa: CASSQDPPGLAGGNGELFF; CDR3nt: TGTGCCAGCAGCCAAGATCCCCCCGGACTAGCGGGAGGTAACGGGGAGCTGTTTTTT
v_gene: TRBV5-4; d_gene: TRBD1; j_gene: TRBJ1-4; abundance: .; CDR3aa: CASSSRDRSGLGLFF; CDR3nt: TGTGCCAGCAGCTCCCGGGACAGGTCCGGACTAGGACTGTTTTTT
v_gene: TRBV3-1/TRBV3-2; d_gene: .; j_gene: TRBJ2-5; abundance: .; CDR3aa: CASSQMAAQETQYF; CDR3nt: TGTGCCAGCAGCCAAATGGCAGCGCAAGAGACCCAGTACTTC
v_gene: TRBV3-1/TRBV3-2; d_gene: .; j_gene: TRBJ2-7; abundance: .; CDR3aa: CASSPWGLDSYEQYF; CDR3nt: TGTGCCAGCAGCCCCTGGGGCCTAGATTCCTACGAGCAGTACTTC
v_gene: TRBV10-3; d_gene: TRBD2; j_gene: TRBJ2-1; abundance: once; CDR3aa: CATLLAKGNEQFF; CDR3nt: TGTGCCACTCTACTAGCGAAGGGGAATGAGCAGTTCTTC
v_gene: TRBV5-1; d_gene: .; j_gene: TRBJ2-7; abundance: once; CDR3aa: CASSLDGHNYEQYF; CDR3nt: TGCGCCAGCAGCTTGGACGGACACAACTACGAGCAGTACTTC
v_gene: TRBV18; d_gene: .; j_gene: TRBJ1-2; abundance: .; CDR3aa: CASSPTDSLYGYTF; CDR3nt: TGTGCCAGCTCACCAACGGACAGCCTATATGGCTACACCTTC
v_gene: TRBV7-8; d_gene: TRBD2; j_gene: TRBJ2-7; abundance: .; CDR3aa: CASSSQRGGLGEQYF; CDR3nt: TGTGCCAGCAGCTCCCAACGGGGGGGCCTAGGGGAGCAGTACTTC
v_gene: TRBV9; d_gene: .; j_gene: TRBJ1-3; abundance: .; CDR3aa: CASSGLRGSGNTIYF; CDR3nt: TGTGCCAGCAGCGGGCTGCGGGGATCCGGAAACACCATATATTTT
v_gene: TRBV7-2; d_gene: .; j_gene: TRBJ2-3; abundance: .; CDR3aa: CASSPTRSGDMTDTQYF; CDR3nt: TGTGCCAGCAGCCCTACGAGAAGCGGGGACATGACAGATACGCAGTATTTT
v_gene: TRBV30; d_gene: .; j_gene: TRBJ1-1; abundance: once; CDR3aa: CAWSTGNMNTEAFF; CDR3nt: TGTGCCTGGAGCACAGGGAACATGAACACTGAAGCTTTCTTT
v_gene: TRBV15; d_gene: .; j_gene: TRBJ2-1; abundance: .; CDR3aa: CATSSSRDTNPLEQFF; CDR3nt: TGTGCCACCAGCAGCAGTCGGGACACAAACCCTCTCGAGCAGTTCTTC
v_gene: TRBV14; d_gene: .; j_gene: TRBJ1-6; abundance: .; CDR3aa: CASSLSGRWNSPLHF; CDR3nt: TGTGCCAGCAGCCTGAGCGGAAGGTGGAATTCACCCCTCCACTTT
v_gene: TRBV12-3/TRBV12-4; d_gene: .; j_gene: TRBJ1-1; abundance: .; CDR3aa: CASTSRHGGAFF; CDR3nt: TGTGCCAGCACCTCGAGGCATGGAGGAGCTTTCTTT
v_gene: TRBV6-5; d_gene: .; j_gene: TRBJ2-7; abundance: .; CDR3aa: CASRATGIYEQYF; CDR3nt: TGTGCCAGCAGAGCGACCGGGATTTACGAGCAGTACTTC
v_gene: TRBV2; d_gene: TRBD2; j_gene: TRBJ2-1; abundance: .; CDR3aa: CARNTGTSGRYEQFF; CDR3nt: TGTGCCAGGAACACCGGGACTAGCGGGAGGTATGAGCAGTTCTTC
v_gene: TRBV27; d_gene: .; j_gene: TRBJ2-6; abundance: once; CDR3aa: CASSPLSLQGTGANVLTF; CDR3nt: TGTGCCAGCAGTCCCCTCAGCCTTCAGGGGACAGGGGCCAACGTCCTGACTTTC
v_gene: TRBV5-4; d_gene: .; j_gene: TRBJ2-5; abundance: once; CDR3aa: CASSTDYSETQYF; CDR3nt: TGTGCCAGCAGCACGGACTACTCAGAGACCCAGTACTTC
v_gene: TRBV7-2; d_gene: TRBD2; j_gene: TRBJ2-3; abundance: .; CDR3aa: CASSTGLAGAAETQYF; CDR3nt: TGTGCCAGCAGCACGGGACTAGCGGGGGCCGCTGAAACGCAGTATTTT
v_gene: TRBV24-1; d_gene: .; j_gene: TRBJ1-5; abundance: .; CDR3aa: CAIRGGVQPQHF; CDR3nt: TGTGCCATTCGAGGGGGGGTGCAGCCCCAGCATTTT
v_gene: TRBV2; d_gene: .; j_gene: TRBJ1-5; abundance: .; CDR3aa: CASRKEGNQPQHF; CDR3nt: TGTGCCAGCAGGAAGGAGGGCAATCAGCCCCAGCATTTT
v_gene: TRBV19; d_gene: .; j_gene: TRBJ2-7; abundance: .; CDR3aa: CASSMFFAGQPYEQYF; CDR3nt: TGTGCCAGTAGTATGTTCTTTGCGGGGCAACCGTACGAGCAGTACTTC
v_gene: TRBV27; d_gene: TRBD2; j_gene: TRBJ2-3; abundance: .; CDR3aa: CASSHQLAGTDTQYF; CDR3nt: TGTGCCAGCAGTCATCAACTAGCGGGCACAGATACGCAGTATTTT
v_gene: TRBV7-9; d_gene: TRBD1; j_gene: TRBJ2-7; abundance: .; CDR3aa: CASSLAAGGMGEQYF; CDR3nt: TGTGCCAGCAGCTTAGCTGCAGGGGGTATGGGCGAGCAGTACTTC
v_gene: TRBV30; d_gene: .; j_gene: TRBJ1-3; abundance: .; CDR3aa: CAWSISGVRASGNTIYF; CDR3nt: TGTGCCTGGAGTATCTCAGGGGTCCGGGCGTCTGGAAACACCATATATTTT
v_gene: TRBV2; d_gene: TRBD1; j_gene: TRBJ1-4; abundance: .; CDR3aa: CASSSRGTGNEKLFF; CDR3nt: TGTGCCAGCAGTAGTCGTGGGACAGGGAATGAAAAACTGTTTTTT
v_gene: TRBV2; d_gene: .; j_gene: TRBJ2-1; abundance: .; CDR3aa: CASRVDGVGEQFF; CDR3nt: TGTGCCAGCAGGGTAGACGGGGTAGGGGAGCAGTTCTTC
v_gene: TRBV9; d_gene: TRBD1; j_gene: TRBJ1-6; abundance: .; CDR3aa: CASSARDRVGNSPLHF; CDR3nt: TGTGCCAGCAGCGCCCGGGACAGGGTCGGCAATTCACCCCTCCACTTT
v_gene: TRBV10-3; d_gene: .; j_gene: TRBJ1-6; abundance: .; CDR3aa: CASTVESSYNSPLHF; CDR3nt: TGTGCCTCCACGGTAGAGAGCTCCTATAATTCACCCCTCCACTTT
v_gene: TRBV13; d_gene: TRBD2; j_gene: TRBJ2-7; abundance: many; CDR3aa: CASSCQGRGDHYEQYF; CDR3nt: TGTGCCAGCAGCTGCCAGGGGCGGGGGGACCACTACGAGCAGTACTTC
v_gene: TRBV6-5; d_gene: TRBD2; j_gene: TRBJ2-3; abundance: .; CDR3aa: CASSYGGGVGTDTQYF; CDR3nt: TGTGCCAGCAGTTACGGGGGGGGTGTGGGCACAGATACGCAGTATTTT
v_gene: TRBV7-9; d_gene: .; j_gene: TRBJ2-1; abundance: .; CDR3aa: CASSLAGLNNEQFF; CDR3nt: TGTGCCAGCAGCTTGGCGGGTTTAAACAATGAGCAGTTCTTC
v_gene: TRBV15; d_gene: TRBD2; j_gene: TRBJ2-1; abundance: few; CDR3aa: CATSSSGGGAYNEQFF; CDR3nt: TGTGCCACCAGCAGCAGCGGCGGGGGGGCTTACAATGAGCAGTTCTTC
v_gene: TRBV28; d_gene: TRBD1; j_gene: TRBJ1-4; abundance: .; CDR3aa: CASTGTAATNEKLFF; CDR3nt: TGTGCCAGCACTGGGACAGCAGCAACTAATGAAAAACTGTTTTTT
v_gene: TRBV19; d_gene: TRBD1; j_gene: TRBJ2-1; abundance: .; CDR3aa: CASNRGWDNEQFF; CDR3nt: TGTGCCAGCAACAGGGGGTGGGACAATGAGCAGTTCTTC
v_gene: TRBV7-9; d_gene: .; j_gene: TRBJ2-3; abundance: .; CDR3aa: CASSLSRGTDTQYF; CDR3nt: TGTGCCAGCAGCCTCAGTCGGGGCACAGATACGCAGTATTTT
v_gene: TRBV9; d_gene: TRBD1; j_gene: TRBJ1-4; abundance: .; CDR3aa: CASSVEGAPNEKLFF; CDR3nt: TGTGCCAGCAGCGTAGAGGGGGCTCCGAATGAAAAACTGTTTTTT
v_gene: TRBV2; d_gene: .; j_gene: TRBJ1-2; abundance: .; CDR3aa: CASNHLGGQTSTGYTF; CDR3nt: TGTGCCAGCAACCACTTAGGAGGCCAAACAAGTACGGGCTACACCTTC
v_gene: TRBV7-2; d_gene: .; j_gene: TRBJ2-5; abundance: .; CDR3aa: CASRRGGERETQYF; CDR3nt: TGTGCCAGCCGAAGGGGGGGGGAGCGGGAGACCCAGTACTTC
v_gene: TRBV7-9; d_gene: .; j_gene: TRBJ1-3; abundance: .; CDR3aa: CASSLWGEVGNTIYF; CDR3nt: TGTGCCAGCAGCTTATGGGGGGAAGTGGGAAACACCATATATTTT
v_gene: TRBV5-1; d_gene: TRBD2; j_gene: TRBJ2-3; abundance: .; CDR3aa: CASSVSTSGSTDTQYF; CDR3nt: TGCGCCAGCAGCGTCTCGACTAGCGGGAGCACAGATACGCAGTATTTT
v_gene: TRBV30; d_gene: .; j_gene: TRBJ2-6; abundance: .; CDR3aa: CAWTSGGTLSGANVLTF; CDR3nt: TGTGCCTGGACCTCAGGGGGGACTCTCTCTGGGGCCAACGTCCTGACTTTC